This T cell receptor (beta chain) was captured by sequencing in a study of blood T cell repertoires in COVID-19 (TCRdb year 2020). Some background on the complete study: Samples from collaborators originated in the United States, Italy and Spain and spanned both the acute and convalescent phases of COVID-19. The samples were drawn from two sources: the first 160 participants of the ongoing ImmuneRACE study, and fewer than 1,500 subjects contributed by 6 global collaborators. The material from the prospective study consisted of cDNA or gDNA derived from T cells, B-cell-depleted T cells, or PBMCs. Sample metadata almost always included a de-identified subject ID, COVID-19 status, age in years and sex. HLA class I and class II types, where available, came from metadata supplied by the sample provider rather than from assay-based typing. The repertoires were released in a freely available public database intended as a resource for research on the immune response to SARS-CoV-2. Subjects who had been exposed to COVID-19, were actively infected with it, or had recovered from it provided the deeply sampled blood TCRbeta repertoires that made up the dataset.

The germline V gene encodes CDR1 SGHVS and CDR2 FNYEAQ. Reading from cysteine to phenylalanine, the CDR3 counts 14 amino acids. Only CDR3 DNA remains: 42 bases, in frame from the first base. Trimming takes 3 bases from V and 3 bases from J, and the germline ends sit 12 bases apart. General study outcomes and caveats: The amount of clinical and demographic metadata varied by source and participant and was provided uncurated.

TCRbeta CDR3 regions were amplified from genomic DNA using the immunoSEQ Assay, a bias-controlled multiplex PCR. The authors processed their data as follows. Nucleated cell counts per sample were estimated from amplification of reference gene primers within the assay. To quantify the absolute abundance of each unique TCRbeta CDR3 rearrangement, sequence reads were collapsed and filtered. Productive Simpson clonality was computed per sample as the square root of Simpson's diversity index over productive rearrangements. Held by TCRdb, this immuneACCESS table contains in-frame sequences only and omits some clones. Under half of the omission traces to an unresolved V gene where checked; the cause of the rest is unknown. V and J calls and clone size are given by that table; D and trimming were obtained from the DNA. For this sample the table gives about 270,000 clones, of which approximately 90% were detected only once. In total, the top ten clones hold roughly 4% of the sample.

Of note for this clone: Its antigen target is currently unknown. No base quality values were provided; no much bigger clone lies one nucleotide off.

Participants in the prospective study were aged about 18 to 90 years, lived in about two dozen United States geographic areas, and enrolled through a virtual design. Cohort assignment in the prospective study relied on participant-reported clinical history from a screening survey and a study questionnaire. In the prospective study, mobile phlebotomists collected whole blood, serum and a nasopharyngeal or oropharyngeal swab from each participant. Over an approximately 2-month period, participants in the prospective study had the option of providing additional blood draws and questionnaires. Blood samples from the prospective study were shipped frozen or at room temperature prior to DNA extraction.

The rearranged segments are TRBV7-6 and TRBJ2-7; the D gene is perhaps TRBD1, on 6 matching bases. This clonotype was obtained from a woman aged 25 to 45 with acute COVID-19. Sequencing used PBMCs or T cells enriched from blood (not recorded which). The CDR3 is CASSFSTGVYEQYF. Here is the DNA: TGTGCCAGCAGCTTCTCGACAGGAGTCTACGAGCAGTACTTC.